These 14 T cell receptor beta chains were all obtained from the same sample, sequenced in a study of shared clonotypes between healthy human individuals. The method was immunoSEQ multiplex PCR; TCRdb's version includes in-frame clones alone and lacks a portion of them. The sample lists more than 2 million clones; nearly 97% were seen once. Source material: naive CD4+ T cells sorted from blood. Indicated subset: CD45RA+ positively selected. Receptors were obtained from a man aged 18 to 30 in good health.

V gene TRBV29-1 combines with J gene TRBJ2-3; D remains unclear. The ends were cut back, 4 bases at V and 2 bases at J, with 4 bases in the middle. This CDR3 spans 11 amino acids. Germline V CDR1 and CDR2: SQVTM, ANQGSEA. The DNA of the CDR3 is TGCAGCGTTGCTAACACAGATACGCAGTATTTT. Translation gives CSVANTDTQYF.

Worth noting for this clone: Other DNA sequences in this sample translate to the same CDR3. This chain uses TRBV7-9 with TRBJ1-2; D might be TRBD1 (5 bases). The CDR3 runs 12 residues. Trimming removed 8 bases at V and 4 bases at J, with 11 bases between. Germline CDR1 and CDR2: SEHNR and FQNEAQ (reference sequence). CDR3 bases: TGTGCCAGCTCCTCGGGGACCTATGGCTACACCTTC. It is translated as CASSSGTYGYTF.

This clone was recorded once. This chain uses TRBV6-6 with TRBJ2-1; TRBD1 agrees at 8 bases. CDR1 is MNHNY and CDR2 is SVGAGI in the germline V gene (reference sequence). The trim removed 5 bases at V and 4 bases at J, leaving 7 bases unmatched. This CDR3 has 15 residues. The CDR3: CASSRSGGSYNEQFF. The CDR3, as DNA: TGTGCCAGCAGTCGGTCAGGGGGCTCTTACAATGAGCAGTTCTTC.

J is TRBJ2-6 and V is TRBV18; 14 nucleotides line up with TRBD2. Germline V CDR1 and CDR2: KGHSH, LQKENI. This CDR3 spans 19 amino acids. V dropped 2 bases and J dropped 3; count of bases not matched to a gene: 6. CDR3 DNA sequence: TGTGCCAGCTCACCAGTTGGACTAGCGGGAGGTGGTGGGGCCAACGTCCTGACTTTC. Its protein product is CASSPVGLAGGGGANVLTF.

This sequence joins TRBV10-3 and TRBJ2-3; TRBD1 might be the D (6 bases). The germline gives CDR1 ENHRY, CDR2 SYGVKD. This CDR3 has 14 amino acids. Trimming left V 7 bases short and J 4 bases short, with 15 bases between. The CDR3 region is CAITQTGSADTQYF. The CDR3, as DNA: TGTGCCATCACCCAAACAGGGAGCGCAGATACGCAGTATTTT.

The chain is built from TRBV5-1 and TRBJ2-7, with 14 bases fitting TRBD2. Germline assignment: CDR1 SGHRS and CDR2 YFSETQ. Trimming removed 4 bases from V and 0 bases from J; junction bases left unmatched: 9. The CDR3 spans 18 residues. The CDR3 nucleotides read TGCGCCAGCAGCATCCGGACTAGCGGGGGGAGGAGCTCCTACGAGCAGTACTTC. Translation: CASSIRTSGGRSSYEQYF.

With regard to this clone: Other DNA sequences in the sample encode the same CDR3. The V and J genes are TRBV5-4 and TRBJ2-3, with D possibly being TRBD2 (6 bases). The germline V gene encodes CDR1 SGHNT and CDR2 YYREEE (reference sequence). With 1 base removed from V and 3 bases from J, the gap between germline ends came to 9 bases. The CDR3 has 14 residues. The DNA of the CDR3 is TGTGCCAGCAGCTTGTCTGGAGGGACAGATACGCAGTATTTT. It codes for CASSLSGGTDTQYF.

The rearrangement links TRBV4-2 to TRBJ1-2; D is perhaps TRBD1 (6 bases). The germline V and J ends were trimmed by 1 base and 14 bases, with 29 bases remaining between them. Looked up from germline, CDR1 is LGHNA and CDR2 is YNFKEQ. The CDR3 extends over 17 amino acids. The CDR3 region has the DNA TGTGCCAGCAGCCAAGGAGGGCAAACAGGGAGTCCCTCTGGGAATACCTTC. Protein sequence: CASSQGGQTGSPSGNTF.

This chain joins TRBV18 and TRBJ2-1; no clear D gene. Trimming took 3 bases from V and 8 from J, leaving 5 bases between them. Germline V CDR1 and CDR2: KGHSH, LQKENI. The CDR3 contains 11 residues. CDR3: CASSPKDEQFF. CDR3 nucleotide sequence: TGTGCCAGCTCACCCAAGGATGAGCAGTTCTTC.

The chain employs TRBV5-1 and TRBJ1-6; D remains ambiguous. Germline CDR1 is SGHRS and CDR2 is YFSETQ. The CDR3 contains 15 residues. Trimming removed 4 bases from V and 9 bases from J, with 17 bases in between. CDR3 region: CASSAAAALGSPLHF. DNA for the CDR3: TGCGCCAGCAGCGCGGCCGCCGCACTGGGTTCACCCCTCCACTTT.

The chain is built from TRBV28 and TRBJ2-7, with D possibly matching TRBD2 (6 bases). V dropped 2 bases and J dropped 3 bases, with 11 bases sitting between them. The CDR3 is made up of 14 amino acids. Germline V CDR1 and CDR2: MDHEN, SYDVKM. The CDR3: CASSLKAGLYEQYF. The CDR3 DNA sequence: TGTGCCAGCAGTTTAAAGGCGGGGCTCTACGAGCAGTACTTC.

The chain couples TRBV7-6 to TRBJ2-5; D is perhaps TRBD2 (5 bases). CDR1 SGHVS and CDR2 FNYEAQ come from the germline V gene. The CDR3 length is 15 residues. The germline V and J ends were trimmed by 5 bases and 4 bases, with 17 bases remaining between them. CDR3 DNA: TGTGCCAGCAGCACTACTAGAGAGCGGCGAGAGACCCAGTACTTC. Translation gives CASSTTRERRETQYF.

The V gene is TRBV9, the J gene TRBJ2-3, with D uncertain. Germline CDR1 SGDLS, CDR2 YYNGEE. The CDR3 is made up of 14 amino acids. The V end was cut by 0 bases, the J end by 5 bases, with 10 bases between. CDR3: CASSVEDWIDTQYF. DNA for the CDR3: TGTGCCAGCAGCGTAGAAGACTGGATAGATACGCAGTATTTT.

V gene TRBV5-1 combines with J gene TRBJ2-7; no clear D gene. V was trimmed by 4 bases and J by 2 bases, leaving 19 bases between them. CDR1 SGHRS and CDR2 YFSETQ come from the germline V gene. The CDR3 is made up of 16 amino acids. CDR3 sequence (DNA): TGCGCCAGCAGCCCTCCCGGCCTGACATTGGCCTACGAGCAGTACTTC. It encodes CASSPPGLTLAYEQYF.